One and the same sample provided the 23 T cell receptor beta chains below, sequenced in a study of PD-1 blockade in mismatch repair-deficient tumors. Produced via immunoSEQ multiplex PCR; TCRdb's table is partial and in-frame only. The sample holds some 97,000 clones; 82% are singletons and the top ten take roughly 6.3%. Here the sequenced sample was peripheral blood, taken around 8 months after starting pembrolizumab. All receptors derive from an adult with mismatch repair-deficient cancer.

The CDR3 DNA is TGTGCCAGCAGCGGGGGACTAGCGGGAAACTACGAGCAGTACTTC. It specifies CASSGGLAGNYEQYF. The rearrangement links TRBV9 to TRBJ2-7; 13 nucleotides align to TRBD2. There are 15 residues in the CDR3. Germline values: CDR1 SGDLS, CDR2 YYNGEE. Trimming took 3 bases from V and 3 from J; bases not matched to a gene: 3.

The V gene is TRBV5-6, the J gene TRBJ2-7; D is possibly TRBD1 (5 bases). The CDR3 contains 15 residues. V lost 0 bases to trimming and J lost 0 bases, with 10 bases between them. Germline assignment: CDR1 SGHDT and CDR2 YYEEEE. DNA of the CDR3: TGTGCCAGCAGCTTGGGGGGTGACAGCTCCTACGAGCAGTACTTC. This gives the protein CASSLGGDSSYEQYF.

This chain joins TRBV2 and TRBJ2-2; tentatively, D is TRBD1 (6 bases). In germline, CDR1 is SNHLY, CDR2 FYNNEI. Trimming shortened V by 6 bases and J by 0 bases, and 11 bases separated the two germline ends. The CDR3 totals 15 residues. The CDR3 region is CASRGDNANTGELFF. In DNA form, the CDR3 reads TGTGCCAGCAGGGGGGACAACGCGAACACCGGGGAGCTGTTTTTT.

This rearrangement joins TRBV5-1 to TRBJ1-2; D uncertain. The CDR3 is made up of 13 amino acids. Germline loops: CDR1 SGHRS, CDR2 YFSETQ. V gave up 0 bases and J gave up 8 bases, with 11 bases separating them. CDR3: CASSLVAVGGYTF. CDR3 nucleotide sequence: TGCGCCAGCAGCTTGGTAGCAGTGGGGGGCTACACCTTC.

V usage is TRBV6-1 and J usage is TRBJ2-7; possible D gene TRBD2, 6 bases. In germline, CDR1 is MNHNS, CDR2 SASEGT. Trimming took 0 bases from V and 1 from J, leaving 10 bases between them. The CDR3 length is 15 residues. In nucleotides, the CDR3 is TGTGCCAGCAGTGAAGCAGCCGGGAGATCCTACGAGCAGTACTTC. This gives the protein CASSEAAGRSYEQYF.

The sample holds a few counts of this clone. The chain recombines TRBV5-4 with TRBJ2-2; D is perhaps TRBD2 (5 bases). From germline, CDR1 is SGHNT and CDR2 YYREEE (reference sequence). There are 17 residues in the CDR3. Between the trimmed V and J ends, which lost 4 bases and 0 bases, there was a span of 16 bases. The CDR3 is CASSPGLISTNTGELFF. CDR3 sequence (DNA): TGTGCCAGCAGCCCAGGACTTATATCTACGAACACCGGGGAGCTGTTTTTT.

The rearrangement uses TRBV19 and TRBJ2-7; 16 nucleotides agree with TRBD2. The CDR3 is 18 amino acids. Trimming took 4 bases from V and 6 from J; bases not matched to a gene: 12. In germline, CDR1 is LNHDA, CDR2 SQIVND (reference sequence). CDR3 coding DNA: TGTGCCAGTAGTACCGGGACTAGCGGGAGGGCCTTAGCCGCCGAGCAGTACTTC. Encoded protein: CASSTGTSGRALAAEQYF.

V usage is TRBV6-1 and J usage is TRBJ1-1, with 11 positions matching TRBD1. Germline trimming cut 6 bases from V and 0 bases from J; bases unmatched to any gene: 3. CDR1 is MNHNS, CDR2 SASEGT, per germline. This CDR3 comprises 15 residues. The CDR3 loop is CASRGQGVVNTEAFF. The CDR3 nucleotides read TGTGCCAGCAGGGGACAGGGGGTGGTGAACACTGAAGCTTTCTTT.

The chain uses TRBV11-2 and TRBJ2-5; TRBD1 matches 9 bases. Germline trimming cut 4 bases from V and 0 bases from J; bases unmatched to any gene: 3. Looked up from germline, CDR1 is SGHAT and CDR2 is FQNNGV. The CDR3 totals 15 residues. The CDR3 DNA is TGTGCCAGCAGCTCGCGGACAGGGGACCAAGAGACCCAGTACTTC. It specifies CASSSRTGDQETQYF.

The CDR3 spells CASSLRQLAKNIQYF. The CDR3 DNA reads as TGTGCCAGCAGCTTGCGACAGCTAGCCAAAAACATTCAGTACTTC. V and J are TRBV5-6 and TRBJ2-4, with a tentative D call TRBD1 (5 bases). Trimming cost V 1 base and J 0 bases, with 8 bases left between them. Per the germline V gene, CDR1 is SGHDT and CDR2 is YYEEEE. The CDR3 totals 15 residues.

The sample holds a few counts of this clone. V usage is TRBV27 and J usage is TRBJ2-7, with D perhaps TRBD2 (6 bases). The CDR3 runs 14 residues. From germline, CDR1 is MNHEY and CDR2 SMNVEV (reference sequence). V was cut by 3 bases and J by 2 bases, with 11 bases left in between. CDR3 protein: CASSFRDSTYEQYF. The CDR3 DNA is TGTGCCAGCAGTTTTCGGGACTCTACCTACGAGCAGTACTTC.

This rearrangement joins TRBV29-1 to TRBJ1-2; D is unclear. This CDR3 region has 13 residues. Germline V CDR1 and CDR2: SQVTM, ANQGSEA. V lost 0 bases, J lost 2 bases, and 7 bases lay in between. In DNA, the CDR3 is TGCAGCGTTGAAGACGAGACCAACTATGGCTACACCTTC. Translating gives CSVEDETNYGYTF.

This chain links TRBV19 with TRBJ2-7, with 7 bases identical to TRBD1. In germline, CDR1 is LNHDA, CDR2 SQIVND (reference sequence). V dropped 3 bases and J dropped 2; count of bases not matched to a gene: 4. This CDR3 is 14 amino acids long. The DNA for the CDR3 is TGTGCCAGTAGTATGGGGGACAGTACCTACGAGCAGTACTTC. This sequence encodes CASSMGDSTYEQYF.

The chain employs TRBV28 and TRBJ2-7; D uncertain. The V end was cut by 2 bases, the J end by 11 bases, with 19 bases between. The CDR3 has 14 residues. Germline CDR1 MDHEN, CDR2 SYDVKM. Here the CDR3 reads CASSLPLPPRVEYF. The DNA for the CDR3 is TGTGCCAGCAGTTTACCCCTCCCACCCCGGGTGGAGTACTTC.

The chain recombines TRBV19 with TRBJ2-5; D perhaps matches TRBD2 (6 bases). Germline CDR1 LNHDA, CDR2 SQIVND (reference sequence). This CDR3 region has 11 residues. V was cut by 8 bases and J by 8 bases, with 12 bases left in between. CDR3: CASPSGETQYF. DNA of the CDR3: TGTGCCAGTCCCTCGGGGGAAACCCAGTACTTC.

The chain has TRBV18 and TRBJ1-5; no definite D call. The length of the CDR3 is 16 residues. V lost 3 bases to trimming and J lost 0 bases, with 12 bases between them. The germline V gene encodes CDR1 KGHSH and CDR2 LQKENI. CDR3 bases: TGTGCCAGCTCACCGACGGGTTCATCTAGCAATCAGCCCCAGCATTTT. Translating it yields CASSPTGSSSNQPQHF.

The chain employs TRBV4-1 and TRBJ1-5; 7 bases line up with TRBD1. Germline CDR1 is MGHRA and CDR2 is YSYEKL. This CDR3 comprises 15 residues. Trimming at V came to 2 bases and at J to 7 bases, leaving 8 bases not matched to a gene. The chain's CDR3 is CASSQLDREIQPQHF. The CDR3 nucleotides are TGCGCCAGCAGCCAACTTGACAGGGAGATCCAGCCCCAGCATTTT.

The CDR3, as DNA: TGTGCCAGCAGCGCGGAACTCCGGCAAGAGACCCAGTACTTC. Protein: CASSAELRQETQYF. The chain joins TRBV5-4 to TRBJ2-5; D not certain. The CDR3 sequence is 14 residues long. CDR1 and CDR2 from the germline V gene are SGHNT and YYREEE (reference sequence). The V and J ends lost 4 bases and 2 bases respectively, with 12 bases between them.

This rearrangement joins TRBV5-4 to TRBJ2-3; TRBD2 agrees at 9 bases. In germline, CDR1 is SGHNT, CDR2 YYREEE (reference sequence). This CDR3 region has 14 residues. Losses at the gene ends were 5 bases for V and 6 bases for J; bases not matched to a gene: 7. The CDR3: CASRPREGGDTQYF. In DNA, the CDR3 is TGTGCCAGCAGACCGCGGGAGGGGGGCGATACGCAGTATTTT.

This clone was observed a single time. This chain's CDR3 is CASKGTYVDEQFF. The CDR3 DNA sequence: TGTGCCAGCAAAGGGACATACGTGGATGAGCAGTTCTTC. The chain employs TRBV2 and TRBJ2-1; the D gene is possibly TRBD1 (6 bases). This CDR3 has 13 amino acids. V was shortened by 7 bases and J by 8 bases, with 15 bases between the two germline ends. Germline V lookup: CDR1 SNHLY, CDR2 FYNNEI. The entire variable domain, with the rest obtained from reference TRBV2 and TRBJ2-1, is as follows: EPEVTQTPSHQVTQMGQEVILRCVPISNHLYFYWYRQILGQKVEFLVSFYNNEISEKSEIFDDQFSVERPDGSNFTLKIRSTKLEDSAMYFCASKGTYVDEQFFGPGTRLTVL.

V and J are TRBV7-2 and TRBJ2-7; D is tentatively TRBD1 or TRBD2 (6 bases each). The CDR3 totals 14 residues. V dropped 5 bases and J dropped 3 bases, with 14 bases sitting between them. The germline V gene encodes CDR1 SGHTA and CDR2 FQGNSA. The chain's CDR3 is CASSRGPAGYEQYF. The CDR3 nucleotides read TGTGCCAGCAGCCGGGGGCCAGCCGGCTACGAGCAGTACTTC.

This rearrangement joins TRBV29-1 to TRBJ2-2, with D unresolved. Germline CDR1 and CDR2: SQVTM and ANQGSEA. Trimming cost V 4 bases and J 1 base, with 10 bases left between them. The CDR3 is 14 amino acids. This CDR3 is CSVAGGVNTGELFF. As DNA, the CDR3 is TGCAGCGTTGCAGGCGGCGTGAACACCGGGGAGCTGTTTTTT.

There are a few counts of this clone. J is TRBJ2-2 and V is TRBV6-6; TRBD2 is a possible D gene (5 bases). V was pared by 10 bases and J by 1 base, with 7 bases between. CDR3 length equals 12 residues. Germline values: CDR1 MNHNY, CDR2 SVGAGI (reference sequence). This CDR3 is CATAGNTGELFF. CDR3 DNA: TGTGCCACCGCGGGGAACACCGGGGAGCTGTTTTTT.